This T cell receptor beta chain was captured by sequencing in a study of blood T cell repertoires in COVID-19. Study-wide context: From the United States, Italy and Spain came samples of acute and convalescent COVID-19. From T cells, B-cell-depleted T cells, or PBMCs came the material, which was cDNA or gDNA.

How the authors handled the data: The authors estimated nucleated cell counts from reference gene primer amplification. Profiled with immunoSEQ multiplex PCR; TCRdb holds only in-frame clones, not every one. V and J calls and clone size are those listed in that table; D and trimming were worked out from the DNA. The data hold under 250,000 clones, with 65% to 85% observed a single time. CDR3 size: 13 residues. The V and J ends lost 5 bases and 7 bases, in that order; junction bases with no gene match: 7. Germline lookup yields CDR1 LNHDA and CDR2 SQIVND (reference sequence). The sample was peripheral blood. The clonotype was recovered from a human donor in a cohort sampled during active COVID-19. The chain carries TRBV19 and TRBJ1-2, with 7 bases lining up with TRBD1. In DNA form, the CDR3 reads TGTGCCAGTAGTGACAGGGCTGGACGTGGCTACACCTTC. It yields the protein CASSDRAGRGYTF. Looking up the rest from reference TRBV19 and TRBJ1-2 gives the full variable domain: DGGITQSPKYLFRKEGQNVTLSCEQNLNHDAMYWYRQDPGQGLRLIYYSQIVNDFQKGDIAEGYSVSREKKESFPLTVTSAQKNPTAFYLCASSDRAGRGYTFGSGTRLTVV.